This T cell receptor beta chain is drawn from a study of shared clonotypes between healthy human individuals. Germline V gene sequence: CDR1 SGHRS, CDR2 YFSETQ. The CDR3 runs 14 residues. With 0 bases clipped from V and 5 bases from J, the junction kept 3 bases outside the gene matches. The table came from immunoSEQ multiplex PCR; TCRdb's copy has only in-frame clones and leaves some out. The sample lists about 490,000 clones; 79% were seen once. None of the donors, who were healthy HIV-negative adults, had recently had acute infections or vaccinations. The sequenced sample was PBMCs. The chain joins TRBV5-1 to TRBJ2-3, with 7 positions matching TRBD2. The sequence came from a woman in her 40s in good health. Some clones in this sample may be carry-over from other donors' samples. The CDR3 DNA sequence: TGCGCCAGCAGCTTGGTGGGAGGGGTAGATACGCAGTATTTT. Its protein is CASSLVGGVDTQYF.